Listed below are T cell receptor beta chains from one sample, sequenced in a study of control samples from healthy donors and cancer patients. TCRdb keeps only in-frame clones here, not all; method: immunoSEQ multiplex PCR. The sample includes around 90,000 clones, about 84% of them seen just once. The sample comprised blood. These TCRs come from a woman between 40 and 55 years old in good health. Both conserved end residues are part of each CDR3. D genes are given only for firm matches. Clone sizes are given selectively: once, few, many, or a class where the clone is expanded.

.	TRBJ1-6	.	TRBV30	TGTGCCTGGAGTACGGGTGTCAGGGAGAATTCACCCCTCCACTTT	CAWSTGVRENSPLHF
.	TRBJ1-1	TRBD1	TRBV30	TGTGCCTGGAGTGTGGGACAGGGGGCGGCTGAAGCTTTCTTT	CAWSVGQGAAEAFF
.	TRBJ2-3	TRBD2	TRBV3-1/TRBV3-2	TGTGCCAGCAGCCAAGAATGGACTAGCGGGGGGCCTCGCACAGATACGCAGTATTTT	CASSQEWTSGGPRTDTQYF
once	TRBJ2-7	TRBD1	TRBV6-2/TRBV6-3	TGTGCCAGCAGTTACTCGTTCAGGGGGCTTGGCTACGAGCAGTACTTC	CASSYSFRGLGYEQYF
.	TRBJ2-6	.	TRBV15	TGTGCCACCAGCAGAGGCGACAGGAGGGCCCTTCGCTCTGGGGCCAACGTCCTGACTTTC	CATSRGDRRALRSGANVLTF
once	TRBJ1-1	.	TRBV30	TGTGCCTGGAGTGTGGAGGGGAAAGCTTTCTTT	CAWSVEGKAFF
once	TRBJ1-1	.	TRBV6-5	TGTGCCAGCAGTTGGGCGGGAGTGAACACTGAAGCTTTCTTT	CASSWAGVNTEAFF
.	TRBJ2-2	.	TRBV19	TGTGCCAGTAGCCCGTGGGCAATTGCAAGCACCGGGGAGCTGTTTTTT	CASSPWAIASTGELFF
.	TRBJ2-7	.	TRBV4-2	TGTGCCAGCAGCCAAGCGAGTGGGGGTGGAGAGCAGTACTTC	CASSQASGGGEQYF
.	TRBJ2-2	TRBD2	TRBV19	TGTGCCAGTAGTTTGGGAGGGGCTGTCACCGGGGAGCTGTTTTTT	CASSLGGAVTGELFF
.	TRBJ1-1	.	TRBV29-1	TGCAGCGCTCAGGACACTGAAGCTTTCTTT	CSAQDTEAFF
few	TRBJ2-7	TRBD2	TRBV30	TGTGCCGTCTCGGGACTACTCCGATACGAGCAGTACTTC	CAVSGLLRYEQYF
.	TRBJ1-1	.	TRBV14	TGTGCCAGCAGCCAAGAAGAGGGCATGTTTATAGGACCCCCCCCTGAAGCTTTCTTT	CASSQEEGMFIGPPPEAFF
.	TRBJ2-7	.	TRBV16	TGTGCCAGCAGCCAGGTCGACGAGCAGTACTTC	CASSQVDEQYF
few	TRBJ2-4	TRBD2	TRBV6-5	TGTGCCAGCAGAAGCGGGGTCTGGGAAAACATTCAGTACTTC	CASRSGVWENIQYF
once	TRBJ1-1	TRBD1	TRBV11-3	TGTGCCAGCAGTCAGCTAGGACAGGGTGGTGCTGAAGCTTTCTTT	CASSQLGQGGAEAFF
.	TRBJ1-4	.	TRBV12-3/TRBV12-4	TGTGCCAGCCGGGACCGGGGCGAAAAACTGTTTTTT	CASRDRGEKLFF
.	TRBJ1-2	.	TRBV6-5	TGTGCCAGCAGCACAGGGTTTAATGGCTACACCTTC	CASSTGFNGYTF
.	TRBJ2-7	.	TRBV13	TGTGCCAGCAGCCCCTCTGGGGGCGCCTACGAGCAGTACTTC	CASSPSGGAYEQYF
.	TRBJ1-4	.	TRBV4-3	TGCGCCAGCAGCCAATCCGGGGGTAAACTGTTTTTT	CASSQSGGKLFF
.	TRBJ1-6	.	TRBV6-6	TGTGCCAGCAGGCCGGACAGCAGCTCCTATAATTCACCCCTCCACTTT	CASRPDSSSYNSPLHF
.	TRBJ1-4	.	TRBV4-1	TGCGCCAGCAGCCAAGCCCACCTTGCAACTAATGAAAAACTGTTTTTT	CASSQAHLATNEKLFF
.	TRBJ2-5	.	TRBV10-1	TGCGCCAGCAGTGAGTCCCTCCAAGAGACCCAGTACTTC	CASSESLQETQYF
few	TRBJ2-4	TRBD1	TRBV15	TGTGCCACCAGCTCGAGGGGGCAAAACATTCAGTACTTC	CATSSRGQNIQYF
.	TRBJ1-2	.	TRBV11-3	TGTGCCAGCAGCTCAGAATCAACGGAGTGGAATGGCTACACCTTC	CASSSESTEWNGYTF
.	TRBJ2-3	TRBD2	TRBV18	TGTGCCAGCTCACCACGGGCAGCGGGGGGAGACACAGATACGCAGTATTTT	CASSPRAAGGDTDTQYF
.	TRBJ2-6	TRBD1	TRBV14	TGTGCCAGCAGCCCAATGGACAGGGCTGGGGCCAACGTCCTGACTTTC	CASSPMDRAGANVLTF
few	TRBJ1-1	TRBD1	TRBV30	TGTGCCTGGAGTGTGCTCGGAGGGGGCTTTTTCGGCACTGAAGCTTTCTTT	CAWSVLGGGFFGTEAFF
once	TRBJ1-2	.	TRBV7-2	TGTGCCAGCAGCTCTCAGGCAGGGGCTGACGATGGCTACACCTTC	CASSSQAGADDGYTF
.	TRBJ1-1	.	TRBV24-1	TGTGCCACCAGTGATCAAGGGGCTCAAGGAGCTTTCTTT	CATSDQGAQGAFF
.	TRBJ1-1	.	TRBV19	TGTGCCAGTAGGATGTCCGGGACAACTCGAGCTTTCTTT	CASRMSGTTRAFF
.	TRBJ2-7	.	TRBV23-1	TGCGCCAGCAGTCAATCGAGGTCCCGCAGCCAGTACTTC	CASSQSRSRSQYF
once	TRBJ1-1	.	TRBV12-3/TRBV12-4	TGTGCCAGCAGTCTAGCAGGGATTAGGGAAGCTTTCTTT	CASSLAGIREAFF
.	TRBJ2-1	.	TRBV9	TGTGCCAGCAGCGTTTCCATCTTTGATGAGCAGTTCTTC	CASSVSIFDEQFF
.	TRBJ2-3	.	TRBV19	TGTGCCAGTAGTATGCGGCGAACAGATACGCAGTATTTT	CASSMRRTDTQYF
.	TRBJ1-1	.	TRBV12-3/TRBV12-4	TGTGCCAGCAGTCTCCTACTGAACACTGAAGCTTTCTTT	CASSLLLNTEAFF